Shown below are 16 T cell receptor beta chains from a single sample sequenced in a study of T cell responses to AZD1222 COVID-19 vaccine. Profiling relied on immunoSEQ multiplex PCR, and the TCRdb table lists in-frame clones only, not all of them. The sample holds more than 150,000 clones, around 94% seen once. The sample consisted of peripheral blood, taken 28 days after the second AZD1222 dose. These receptors were taken from an adult who received the AZD1222 COVID-19 vaccine.

V and J are TRBV11-3 and TRBJ2-1; possible D gene TRBD1, 6 bases. The CDR3 runs to 14 residues. Trimming took off 3 bases at V and 5 bases at J, with 11 bases between the two ends. Germline CDR1 and CDR2: SGHNT and YENEEA. The CDR3 bases are TGTGCCAGCAGCTTCCCGGACAGCAACAATGAGCAGTTCTTC. As protein: CASSFPDSNNEQFF.

The chain is built from TRBV23-1 and TRBJ2-2; 9 nucleotides agree with TRBD1. TRBV23-1 is an ORF; its function is uncertain. The CDR3 loop spans 16 amino acids. Losses at the gene ends were 3 bases for V and 2 bases for J; bases not matched to a gene: 4. The CDR3 sequence: CASSHWDRVNTGELFF. CDR3 coding DNA: TGCGCCAGCAGTCATTGGGACAGGGTCAACACCGGGGAGCTGTTTTTT.

This clone was seen a single time. The CDR3 DNA sequence: TGTGCCAGCAGCTTATTTAGCGAGCCCGGCACCGGGGAGCTGTTTTTT. Residues: CASSLFSEPGTGELFF. This chain links TRBV7-2 with TRBJ2-2; TRBD2 might be the D (5 bases). Germline assignment: CDR1 SGHTA and CDR2 FQGNSA. V was shortened by 2 bases and J by 4 bases, with 14 bases between the two germline ends. This CDR3 has 16 residues.

The rearrangement joins TRBV5-8 to TRBJ2-1; 10 nucleotides agree with TRBD2. The CDR3 loop spans 16 amino acids. Germline V lookup: CDR1 SGHTS, CDR2 YDEGEE. V dropped 3 bases and J dropped 9; count of bases not matched to a gene: 12. CDR3 in amino acids: CASSSETLLAGGEQFF. In nucleotides, the CDR3 is TGTGCCAGCAGCTCAGAAACTCTCTTAGCGGGAGGTGAGCAGTTCTTC.

V and J are TRBV7-3 and TRBJ2-3; D may be TRBD1 or TRBD2 (5 bases each). V dropped 1 base and J dropped 2 bases, with 10 bases sitting between them. CDR1 is SGHTA and CDR2 is FQGTGA in the germline V gene. This CDR3 is 15 amino acids long. CDR3 loop: CASSLNRGPTDTQYF. DNA of the CDR3: TGTGCCAGCAGCTTAAACCGGGGACCCACAGATACGCAGTATTTT.

The chain has TRBV5-6 and TRBJ1-5; possibly TRBD1 for D (5 bases). The V end was cut by 5 bases, the J end by 4 bases, with 16 bases between. Germline V gene data show CDR1 as SGHDT and CDR2 as YYEEEE. CDR3 length: 15 residues. The CDR3 spells CASSRRDVKNQPQHF. DNA of the CDR3: TGTGCCAGCAGTCGCCGGGACGTTAAAAATCAGCCCCAGCATTTT.

The V gene is TRBV2, the J gene TRBJ2-3, with 7 bases aligning to TRBD2. Per the germline V gene, CDR1 is SNHLY and CDR2 is FYNNEI. This CDR3 comprises 14 residues. The V gene end was trimmed by 4 bases and the J gene end by 6 bases; junction bases not matched to a gene: 7. As DNA, the CDR3 is TGTGCCAGCAGTGGCAGCGGGGCGCCCGATACGCAGTATTTT. Translation: CASSGSGAPDTQYF.

The rearrangement uses TRBV14 and TRBJ2-1; TRBD1 matches at 8 bases. In germline, CDR1 is SGHDN, CDR2 FVKESK. The length of the CDR3 is 20 residues. J lost 4 bases, V lost 0 bases, and 17 bases had no gene match. The CDR3, as DNA: TGTGCCAGCAGCCAAGATCTCCGCAGGGGGCTGAATCCCTATTACAATGAGCAGTTCTTC. Translated, it gives CASSQDLRRGLNPYYNEQFF.

This chain uses TRBV6-4 with TRBJ2-3; D is tentatively TRBD1 or TRBD2 (5 bases each). V was trimmed by 1 base and J by 6 bases, leaving 17 bases between them. The germline V gene has CDR1 MRHNA and CDR2 SNTAGT. The CDR3 is made up of 16 amino acids. The CDR3 loop is CASSDLKTQGGDTQYF. The CDR3 coding sequence is TGTGCCAGCAGTGACTTAAAGACGCAGGGCGGGGATACGCAGTATTTT.

The chain carries TRBV5-1 and TRBJ1-1; D ambiguous. The germline V and J ends were trimmed by 3 bases and 4 bases, with 13 bases remaining between them. CDR1 and CDR2 (germline): SGHRS, YFSETQ. The CDR3 extends over 14 amino acids. In nucleotides, the CDR3 is TGCGCCAGCAGCTGGGGTGGCGGCAGCACTGAAGCTTTCTTT. Its protein product is CASSWGGGSTEAFF.

This CDR3 reads CASSQGSWRSNTDTQYF. DNA for the CDR3: TGTGCCAGCAGCCAAGGTTCTTGGCGGTCCAACACAGATACGCAGTATTTT. The rearrangement links TRBV3-1 (or the pseudogene TRBV3-2) to TRBJ2-3; no clear D. V was clipped by 1 base and J by 2 bases, with 16 bases between them. The CDR3 is 17 residues long. Germline CDR1 is LGHDT and CDR2 is YNNKEL (reference sequence).

With respect to this clone: Other DNA sequences in this sample translate to the same CDR3. The genes are TRBV5-4 and TRBJ1-1; D perhaps matches TRBD1 (5 bases). Germline V gene sequence: CDR1 SGHNT, CDR2 YYREEE (reference sequence). The CDR3 has 13 amino acids. Trimming removed 0 bases from V and 3 bases from J, with 6 bases in between. CDR3 DNA: TGTGCCAGCAGCTTGGGCAGGGACACTGAAGCTTTCTTT. Translated, it gives CASSLGRDTEAFF.

The rearrangement uses TRBV27 and TRBJ2-7, with D hard to call. This CDR3 is 13 amino acids long. Trimming removed 4 bases from V and 3 bases from J, with 10 bases in between. From germline, CDR1 is MNHEY and CDR2 SMNVEV (reference sequence). The CDR3 DNA reads as TGTGCCAGCAGTTGGGAAGGCCACTACGAGCAGTACTTC. This encodes CASSWEGHYEQYF.

This chain uses TRBV6-5 with TRBJ1-6, with a tentative D call TRBD1 (6 bases). Trimming stripped 6 bases from V and 6 bases from J, with 15 bases between. The length of the CDR3 is 15 residues. Germline V lookup: CDR1 MNHEY, CDR2 SVGAGI. The DNA of the CDR3 is TGTGCCAGCAGATTTTGGGGGGGCAGTAATTCACCCCTCCACTTT. It specifies CASRFWGGSNSPLHF.

The V gene is TRBV27, the J gene TRBJ1-5; no firm D call. CDR1 MNHEY and CDR2 SMNVEV come from the germline V gene (reference sequence). Between the trimmed V and J ends, which lost 4 bases and 5 bases, there was a span of 9 bases. The CDR3 has 13 residues. The CDR3 nucleotides are TGTGCCAGCAGTTCTGGACGGGATCAGCCCCAGCATTTT. Translated, it gives CASSSGRDQPQHF.

The chain couples TRBV6-6 to TRBJ1-1; 9 nucleotides align to TRBD1. Trimming cost V 9 bases and J 4 bases; bases outside gene matches: 3. CDR3 size: 12 residues. Germline CDR1 reads MNHNY; CDR2 reads SVGAGI (reference sequence). CDR3 nucleotides: TGTGCCAGTGACAGGGGGAGCACTGAAGCTTTCTTT. This translates into CASDRGSTEAFF.